The table lists the clone carrying this T cell receptor (beta chain) with a count of one. This sample is part of a study of blood T cell repertoires in COVID-19. Looking at the study overall: PBMCs, B-cell-depleted T cells, or T cells provided the cDNA or gDNA that made up the material.

Original analysis: Amplified reference gene primers provided the basis for estimating nucleated cell counts. TCRdb's copy holds only in-frame clones and misses some; the assay was immunoSEQ multiplex PCR. That table supplies the V and J calls and clone size; D and trimming were determined from the DNA. The profile shows approximately 490,000 clones, about 85% of them singletons. Germline V gene lookup returns CDR1 SGHRS and CDR2 YFSETQ. CDR3 length equals 15 residues. The trim removed 4 bases at V and 2 bases at J, leaving 7 bases unmatched. This receptor was identified in a woman under 30 who had recovered from COVID-19. Sequencing was performed on PBMCs or T cells enriched from blood (not recorded which). The rearrangement links TRBV5-1 to TRBJ1-1, with 8 bases lining up with TRBD1. This CDR3 is CASSRRTGSNTEAFF. The DNA of the CDR3 is TGCGCCAGCAGCCGCCGGACAGGGAGCAACACTGAAGCTTTCTTT.